The 27 T cell receptor beta chains below all came from one sample that was sequenced in a study of blood T cell repertoires in COVID-19. Using immunoSEQ multiplex PCR, the repertoire was profiled, and TCRdb retains in-frame clones only, with some absent. The sample records 350,000 to 500,000 clones, approximately 91% being singletons. The sample consisted of PBMCs or T cells enriched from blood (not recorded which). The source is a young woman who had been exposed to COVID-19.

The genes are TRBV5-4 and TRBJ1-1; D is perhaps TRBD1 (6 bases). Germline V gene lookup returns CDR1 SGHNT and CDR2 YYREEE (reference sequence). The germline V and J ends were trimmed by 4 bases and 8 bases, with 15 bases remaining between them. This CDR3 is 13 amino acids long. CDR3 nucleotide sequence: TGTGCCAGCAGCGAACAGGGATGGAAGGAAGCTTTCTTT. This codes for CASSEQGWKEAFF.

The chain recombines TRBV10-2 with TRBJ2-5; no definite D call. Trimming shortened V by 4 bases and J by 1 base, and 7 bases separated the two germline ends. CDR1 is WSHSY and CDR2 is SAAADI in the germline V gene. This CDR3 has 13 residues. CDR3 nucleotide sequence: TGCGCCAGCAGTGGAGTTAGCCAAGAGACCCAGTACTTC. Protein product: CASSGVSQETQYF.

This chain joins TRBV24-1 and TRBJ1-1, with 7 bases identical to TRBD1. Germline CDR1 and CDR2: KGHDR and SFDVKD. The CDR3 loop spans 14 amino acids. With V trimmed by 7 bases and J by 0 bases, 4 bases remained unmatched. DNA for the CDR3: TGTGCCACCAGCTCAACAGGGGTGAACACTGAAGCTTTCTTT. Its translation is CATSSTGVNTEAFF.

The chain joins TRBV7-9 to TRBJ1-2; 7 bases agree with TRBD1. Germline CDR1 SEHNR, CDR2 FQNEAQ (reference sequence). The V gene end was trimmed by 5 bases and the J gene end by 6 bases; junction bases not matched to a gene: 12. This CDR3 is built from 15 residues. The CDR3: CASSPRLGQNDGYTF. CDR3 sequence (DNA): TGTGCCAGCAGCCCACGCCTGGGACAGAACGATGGCTACACCTTC.

The J gene is TRBJ2-5, the V gene TRBV18; D is possibly TRBD1 (6 bases). The CDR3 is made up of 15 amino acids. Germline CDR1 is KGHSH and CDR2 is LQKENI. Trimming took off 1 base at V and 2 bases at J, with 11 bases between the two ends. CDR3 loop: CASSPQQGKQETQYF. CDR3 sequence (DNA): TGTGCCAGCTCACCACAACAGGGAAAACAAGAGACCCAGTACTTC. Combining the CDR3 with reference TRBV18 and TRBJ2-5 gives the whole variable domain NAGVMQNPRHLVRRRGQEARLRCSPMKGHSHVYWYRQLPEEGLKFMVYLQKENIIDESGMPKERFSAEFPKEGPSILRIQQVVRGDSAAYFCASSPQQGKQETQYFGPGTRLLVL.

This clone showed up just a few times. This rearrangement joins TRBV7-2 to TRBJ1-3; 7 bases are a match to TRBD1. Germline V gene data show CDR1 as SGHTA and CDR2 as FQGNSA. This CDR3 is built from 17 residues. J lost 0 bases, V lost 5 bases, and 10 bases had no gene match. The CDR3 sequence is CASSPRPAGGSGNTIYF. The CDR3 nucleotides read TGTGCCAGCAGCCCAAGGCCGGCAGGGGGCTCTGGAAACACCATATATTTT. The whole variable domain, remainder taken from reference TRBV7-2 and TRBJ1-3, is GAGVSQSPSNKVTEKGKDVELRCDPISGHTALYWYRQSLGQGLEFLIYFQGNSAPDKSGLPSDRFSAERTGGSVSTLTIQRTQQEDSAVYLCASSPRPAGGSGNTIYFGEGSWLTVV.

The V gene is TRBV19, the J gene TRBJ2-3, with 7 positions matching TRBD2. Trimming removed 7 bases from V and 3 bases from J; junction bases left unmatched: 10. This CDR3 region has 15 residues. The germline CDR1 and CDR2 sequences are LNHDA and SQIVND (reference sequence). CDR3 loop: CASTPLWGGTDTQYF. In nucleotides, the CDR3 is TGTGCCAGTACCCCTCTCTGGGGGGGAACAGATACGCAGTATTTT.

The chain couples TRBV19 to TRBJ1-6; TRBD1 is a possible D gene (5 bases). V lost 7 bases and J lost 9, with 19 bases in between. CDR1 LNHDA and CDR2 SQIVND come from the germline V gene (reference sequence). The CDR3 is made up of 15 amino acids. The CDR3 loop is CASKTKTALGSPLHF. The CDR3 DNA sequence: TGTGCCAGTAAAACCAAGACAGCTCTCGGTTCACCCCTCCACTTT.

The V and J genes are TRBV2 and TRBJ2-1; no definite D call. In germline, CDR1 is SNHLY, CDR2 FYNNEI. CDR3 size: 13 residues. Trimming took 5 bases from V and 6 from J, leaving 11 bases between them. The CDR3 protein is CASSNTGLNEQFF. DNA for the CDR3: TGTGCCAGCAGTAACACGGGTCTCAATGAGCAGTTCTTC. Full variable domain (missing parts from reference TRBV2 and TRBJ2-1): EPEVTQTPSHQVTQMGQEVILRCVPISNHLYFYWYRQILGQKVEFLVSFYNNEISEKSEIFDDQFSVERPDGSNFTLKIRSTKLEDSAMYFCASSNTGLNEQFFGPGTRLTVL.

DNA for the CDR3: TGTGCCAGCAGCCCTTTCAACGGGGGGGGCGAAAATGAGCAGTTCTTC. Translated, it gives CASSPFNGGGENEQFF. This sequence joins TRBV9 and TRBJ2-1; 8 bases fit TRBD2. The V and J ends lost 4 bases and 7 bases, in that order; junction bases with no gene match: 13. The germline CDR1 and CDR2 sequences are SGDLS and YYNGEE. The CDR3 has 16 amino acids.

The chain uses TRBV13 and TRBJ1-2; 8 bases are shared with TRBD1. The germline V gene encodes CDR1 PRHDT and CDR2 FYEKMQ (reference sequence). This CDR3 has 15 residues. After removal of 5 bases from V and 2 bases from J, the junction contained 7 bases not matched to a gene. The CDR3: CASSLRTGRNYGYTF. The DNA for the CDR3 is TGTGCCAGCAGCCTCCGGACAGGGCGGAACTATGGCTACACCTTC.

The rearrangement uses TRBV10-2 and TRBJ2-5, with D possibly matching TRBD1 (5 bases). Per the germline V gene, CDR1 is WSHSY and CDR2 is SAAADI. Trimming removed 8 bases from V and 1 base from J, with 11 bases in between. This CDR3 contains 13 residues. CDR3 DNA sequence: TGCGCCAGCGGCAGGGCCTTCCAAGAGACCCAGTACTTC. As protein: CASGRAFQETQYF.

The chain joins TRBV28 to TRBJ2-1; 16 nucleotides line up with TRBD2. Germline-derived CDR1 and CDR2 are MDHEN and SYDVKM. Trimming took 8 bases from V and 7 from J; bases not matched to a gene: 17. This CDR3 contains 19 residues. The CDR3 DNA reads TGTGCCAGCCGCTTAGGGGCGGGACTAGCGGGAGGGCCTGGGAATGAGCAGTTCTTC. Translated, it gives CASRLGAGLAGGPGNEQFF.

This chain joins TRBV7-9 and TRBJ1-5, with a possible D match to TRBD1 (5 bases). The germline gives CDR1 SEHNR, CDR2 FQNEAQ (reference sequence). This CDR3 is built from 13 residues. The V end was cut by 5 bases, the J end by 4 bases, with 9 bases between. This CDR3 reads CASSGTGNQPQHF. The CDR3 DNA reads TGTGCCAGCAGCGGAACAGGAAATCAGCCCCAGCATTTT.

CDR3 sequence reads: CASSFGTAFEAFF. The CDR3 DNA reads TGTGCCAGCAGCTTTGGGACAGCCTTTGAAGCTTTCTTT. The V call is TRBV11-3, the J call TRBJ1-1, with 7 positions matching TRBD1. Trimming removed 3 bases from V and 7 bases from J; junction bases left unmatched: 5. Per germline, CDR1 SGHNT and CDR2 YENEEA. The CDR3 length is 13 residues.

This rearrangement joins TRBV18 to TRBJ2-2; TRBD1 matches 10 bases. This CDR3 comprises 17 residues. Germline V gives CDR1 KGHSH, CDR2 LQKENI. V shed 4 bases, J shed 6 bases, and the junction held 11 bases outside the gene matches. The CDR3 region has the DNA TGTGCCAGCTCACAGTCTGACAGGGGGCCTAGACCCGGGGAGCTGTTTTTT. Its translation is CASSQSDRGPRPGELFF.

There are a few counts of this clone. The chain joins TRBV29-1 to TRBJ1-1; TRBD1 matches 8 bases. The V gene end was trimmed by 3 bases and the J gene end by 6 bases; junction bases not matched to a gene: 9. The CDR3 covers 14 residues. Germline CDR1 is SQVTM and CDR2 is ANQGSEA. The CDR3 is CSVEVQGARAEAFF. The CDR3, as DNA: TGCAGCGTTGAGGTCCAGGGGGCGAGAGCTGAAGCTTTCTTT.

This chain links TRBV4-1 with TRBJ1-4; no clear D. This CDR3 is built from 15 residues. Deletions cut 1 base from V and 8 bases from J, with 14 bases between. Germline CDR1 and CDR2: MGHRA and YSYEKL. The CDR3 DNA follows: TGCGCCAGCAGCCAAGTTCCTAACGCGGGGGAAAAACTGTTTTTT. It encodes CASSQVPNAGEKLFF.

The chain carries TRBV5-1 and TRBJ2-2; D might be TRBD1 (6 bases). Germline values: CDR1 SGHRS, CDR2 YFSETQ. V was cut by 0 bases and J by 7 bases, with 16 bases left in between. This CDR3 is 16 amino acids long. In nucleotides, the CDR3 is TGCGCCAGCAGCTTGGTCGGGACATCGGTCGGCGGGGAGCTGTTTTTT. Amino acids: CASSLVGTSVGGELFF.

This clone was detected only once. V is TRBV29-1 and J is TRBJ2-7, with D tentatively TRBD2 (6 bases). The germline V gene has CDR1 SQVTM and CDR2 ANQGSEA. The CDR3 contains 14 residues. Trimming removed 4 bases from V and 3 bases from J, with 16 bases in between. The CDR3 nucleotides are TGCAGCGTTGTCGGGGGAATCACGAACTACGAGCAGTACTTC. Its protein is CSVVGGITNYEQYF.

The chain joins TRBV11-2 to TRBJ2-1; tentative D call: TRBD2 (5 bases). Germline CDR1 and CDR2: SGHAT and FQNNGV. This CDR3 contains 11 residues. Trimming left V 2 bases short and J 12 bases short, with 8 bases between. DNA for the CDR3: TGTGCCAGCAGCTTATTGAGGGTGCAGTTCTTC. Amino acids: CASSLLRVQFF.

The chain is built from TRBV7-8 and TRBJ1-3; 8 bases agree with TRBD1. Germline lookup yields CDR1 SGHVS and CDR2 FQNEAQ. The CDR3 is 15 residues long. V dropped 7 bases and J dropped 0; count of bases not matched to a gene: 5. The CDR3 region is CASNRGGSSGNTIYF. The CDR3 nucleotides read TGTGCCAGCAACAGGGGGGGGAGCTCTGGAAACACCATATATTTT.

This clone was seen once. The chain combines TRBV7-9 with TRBJ2-7; D gene ambiguous. Trimming cost V 0 bases and J 3 bases, with 12 bases left between them. This CDR3 contains 15 residues. CDR1 is SEHNR and CDR2 is FQNEAQ in the germline V gene (reference sequence). DNA for the CDR3: TGTGCCAGCAGCTTAGCAGAGGAAGTCAACTACGAGCAGTACTTC. Encoded protein: CASSLAEEVNYEQYF.

The sample holds one count of this clone. The chain carries TRBV3-1 (or the pseudogene TRBV3-2) and TRBJ1-2; 7 positions agree with TRBD1. The CDR3 length is 15 residues. Germline CDR1 is LGHDT and CDR2 is YNNKEL (reference sequence). Losses at the gene ends were 5 bases for V and 2 bases for J; bases not matched to a gene: 8. The CDR3 DNA sequence: TGTGCCAGCAGCTCTCGGGACAGCGGAAACTATGGCTACACCTTC. Translating it yields CASSSRDSGNYGYTF.

This sequence joins TRBV27 and TRBJ1-2; 7 positions match TRBD1. CDR3 length: 15 residues. CDR1 is MNHEY and CDR2 is SMNVEV in the germline V gene (reference sequence). V was pared by 6 bases and J by 0 bases, with 7 bases of the junction left unmatched. The CDR3 spells CASRTTGSPNYGYTF. CDR3 nucleotide sequence: TGTGCCAGCAGAACGACAGGGTCGCCTAACTATGGCTACACCTTC.

This sequence joins TRBV14 and TRBJ2-1; TRBD2 aligns across 11 bases. V was clipped by 4 bases and J by 9 bases; unmatched bases: 23. The CDR3 consists of 20 residues. Germline CDR1 SGHDN, CDR2 FVKESK. DNA for the CDR3: TGTGCCAGCAGCCTCACTCCGGGACTAGCGGTATTGAGCCCACAATTTGAGCAGTTCTTC. Residues: CASSLTPGLAVLSPQFEQFF.

The rearrangement links TRBV6-5 to TRBJ2-7; tentatively, D is TRBD1 (6 bases). Trimming shortened V by 6 bases and J by 3 bases, and 12 bases separated the two germline ends. This CDR3 is 13 amino acids long. Per the germline V gene, CDR1 is MNHEY and CDR2 is SVGAGI. CDR3: CASRQQGYYEQYF. CDR3 nucleotide sequence: TGTGCCAGCAGGCAACAGGGCTACTACGAGCAGTACTTC.